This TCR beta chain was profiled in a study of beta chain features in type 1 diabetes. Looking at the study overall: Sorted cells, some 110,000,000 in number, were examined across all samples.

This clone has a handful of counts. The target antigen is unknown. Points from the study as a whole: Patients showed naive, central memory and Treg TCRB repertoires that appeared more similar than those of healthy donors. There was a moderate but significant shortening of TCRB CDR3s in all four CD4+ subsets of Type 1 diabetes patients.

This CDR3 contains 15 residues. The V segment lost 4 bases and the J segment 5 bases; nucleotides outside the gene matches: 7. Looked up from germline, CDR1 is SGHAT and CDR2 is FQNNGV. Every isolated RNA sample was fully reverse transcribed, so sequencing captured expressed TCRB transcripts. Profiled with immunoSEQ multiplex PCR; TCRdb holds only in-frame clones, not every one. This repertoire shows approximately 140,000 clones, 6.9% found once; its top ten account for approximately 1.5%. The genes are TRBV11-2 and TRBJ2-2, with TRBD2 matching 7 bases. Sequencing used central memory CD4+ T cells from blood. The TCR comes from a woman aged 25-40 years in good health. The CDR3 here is CASSSSTGGTGELFF. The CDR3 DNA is TGTGCCAGCAGCTCAAGCACCGGGGGGACCGGGGAGCTGTTTTTT.